Listed here are 26 T cell receptor beta chains from one sample, sequenced in a study of regulatory T cells in long-lasting Graves disease. Time point given: newly diagnosed GD, antithyroid drugs for less than 3 months. Making the TCR library involved RNA that had been extracted from PBMCs. Construction of TCR beta libraries relied on iRepertoire HTBI primers and on Arm-PCR targeting CDR3 regions. One entry per CDR3 protein results from TCRdb running MiXCR on the multiplex PCR reads. The data show 350,000 to 450,000 distinct CDR3 sequences, approximately 15% seen once. This sample was shared with a second study, whose subject was T cells in Graves' hyperthyroidism and ophthalmopathy.

Sample: peripheral blood mononuclear cells (PBMCs), taken at new diagnosis, from a patient treated with antithyroid drugs. These TCRs come from a man aged 35 to 55 with Graves disease.

This clonotype was seen repeatedly, ten times or more. The chain couples TRBV11-2 to TRBJ2-3; no clear D gene. The V and J ends lost 5 bases and 2 bases respectively, with 11 bases between them. Germline V CDR1 and CDR2: SGHAT, FQNNGV. The CDR3 extends over 14 amino acids. As DNA, the CDR3 is TGTGCCAGCAGCCCCAACGTAGACACAGATACGCAGTATTTT. This sequence encodes CASSPNVDTDTQYF.

This clonotype was found many times. The chain carries TRBV2 and TRBJ1-5, with 8 bases identical to TRBD1. With 2 bases clipped from V and 5 bases from J, the junction kept 2 bases outside the gene matches. Germline V gene sequence: CDR1 SNHLY, CDR2 FYNNEI. The CDR3 loop spans 14 amino acids. The CDR3: CASSEQGAYQPQHF. DNA of the CDR3: TGTGCCAGCAGTGAACAGGGGGCGTATCAGCCCCAGCATTTT.

This clonotype was picked up many times. V is TRBV7-2 and J is TRBJ1-1, with 10 bases that match TRBD1. The junction had 4 bases not matched to a gene; V was cut back by 5 bases and J by 4 bases. Per the germline V gene, CDR1 is SGHTA and CDR2 is FQGNSA. The CDR3 spans 14 residues. CDR3 in DNA: TGTGCCAGCAGCACGGGACAGGGGTCCACTGAAGCTTTCTTT. This gives the protein CASSTGQGSTEAFF. Full variable domain (missing parts from reference TRBV7-2 and TRBJ1-1): GAGVSQSPSNKVTEKGKDVELRCDPISGHTALYWYRQSLGQGLEFLIYFQGNSAPDKSGLPSDRFSAERTGGSVSTLTIQRTQQEDSAVYLCASSTGQGSTEAFFGQGTRLTVV.

Worth noting for this clonotype: An end of the junction does not agree with germline; a read error may underlie this. The gene calls are TRBV4-3 and TRBJ2-5; D possibly corresponds to TRBD1 (6 bases). The CDR3 totals 14 residues. CDR1 is LGHNA and CDR2 is YSLEER in the germline V gene. The CDR3 DNA is TGCGCCAGCATCCAAGTGGACAGCCAAGAGACCCAGTACTTC. Its translation: CASIQVDSQETQYF.

As regards this clonotype: A much larger clone differs from this one at a single base, so this may be a read error. This sequence joins TRBV6-2 or TRBV6-3 and TRBJ2-4; D is undetermined. Germline CDR1 is MNHEY and CDR2 is SVGEGT. The CDR3 is 17 residues long. DNA of the CDR3: TGTGTCAGCAGTTACTTAAGTCGGAGTCCCGCCAAAAACATTCAGTACTTC. Encoded protein: CVSSYLSRSPAKNIQYF.

The sample holds many counts of this clonotype. The V and J genes are TRBV7-3 and TRBJ1-1; TRBD1 matches 8 bases. Germline-derived CDR1 and CDR2 are SGHTA and FQGTGA. V lost 5 bases and J lost 5; bases outside the gene matches: 7. This CDR3 contains 14 residues. The CDR3 DNA is TGTGCCAGCAGCCCCCAGGGGGCTTCAACTGAAGCTTTCTTT. It is translated as CASSPQGASTEAFF. The full variable domain, rest sourced from reference TRBV7-3 and TRBJ1-1, is GAGVSQTPSNKVTEKGKYVELRCDPISGHTALYWYRQSLGQGPEFLIYFQGTGAADDSGLPNDRFFAVRPEGSVSTLKIQRTERGDSAVYLCASSPQGASTEAFFGQGTRLTVV.

This clonotype has more than one count but fewer than ten. The rearrangement uses TRBV7-8 and TRBJ2-5; D is possibly TRBD2 (7 bases). The CDR3 is made up of 16 amino acids. The germline CDR1 and CDR2 sequences are SGHVS and FQNEAQ. Trimming left V 5 bases short and J 3 bases short, with 19 bases between. CDR3 sequence reads: CASSPIAGAGEETQYF. The CDR3 DNA follows: TGTGCCAGCAGCCCTATCGCGGGGGCAGGGGAAGAGACCCAGTACTTC.

This clonotype was picked up a small number of times. The chain has TRBV6-1 and TRBJ1-2; D is perhaps TRBD1 (5 bases). Trimming cost V 5 bases and J 6 bases, with 13 bases left between them. CDR1 is MNHNS and CDR2 is SASEGT in the germline V gene. This CDR3 has 13 residues. The CDR3 nucleotides read TGTGCCAGCAGTCCACAGGCTTACGATGGCTACACCTTC. This gives the protein CASSPQAYDGYTF.

This clonotype was recorded many times. V gene TRBV18 combines with J gene TRBJ2-5; D gene unclear. CDR1 and CDR2 from the germline V gene are KGHSH and LQKENI. CDR3 size: 13 residues. The V gene lost 0 bases and the J gene lost 5 bases, with 7 bases spanning the gap. The CDR3 sequence is CASSPPGAETQYF. In DNA, the CDR3 is TGTGCCAGCTCACCACCTGGAGCTGAGACCCAGTACTTC.

This clonotype was seen ten or more times. This chain links TRBV12-3 or TRBV12-4 with TRBJ1-4; D gene uncertain. The CDR3 has 14 residues. Trimming took 6 bases from V and 7 from J, leaving 15 bases between them. CDR3 coding DNA: TGTGCCAGCAGCCCAGCGGGTATCGGTGAAAAACTGTTTTTT. This translates into CASSPAGIGEKLFF.

This clonotype was found a few times. This rearrangement joins TRBV19 to TRBJ2-5; TRBD2 matches at 8 bases. Germline V lookup: CDR1 LNHDA, CDR2 SQIVND (reference sequence). This CDR3 has 14 residues. After removal of 7 bases from V and 1 base from J, the junction contained 5 bases not matched to a gene. CDR3 protein: CASILAGGQETQYF. The CDR3 coding sequence is TGTGCCAGTATTCTGGCGGGGGGCCAAGAGACCCAGTACTTC.

This clonotype was picked up one time. The V call is TRBV19, the J call TRBJ1-2; 7 bases agree with TRBD1. V lost 7 bases, J lost 4 bases, and 12 bases stayed unmatched. The germline V gene encodes CDR1 LNHDA and CDR2 SQIVND (reference sequence). The CDR3 is 15 residues long. CDR3 in DNA: TGTGCCAGTATCCCGGGACAGACGACGGGCTATGGCTACACCTTC. Protein: CASIPGQTTGYGYTF.

This clonotype was picked up a small number of times. V and J are TRBV5-5 and TRBJ1-1; D gene unclear. The V end was cut by 0 bases, the J end by 4 bases, with 7 bases between. CDR3 size: 13 residues. Per germline, CDR1 SGHKS and CDR2 YYEKEE (reference sequence). The CDR3 reads CASSLVPPTEAFF. CDR3 coding DNA: TGTGCCAGCAGCTTGGTGCCCCCCACTGAAGCTTTCTTT.

This clonotype came up many times. V and J are TRBV7-9 and TRBJ1-1; D is unclear. Trimming took 1 base from V and 7 from J, leaving 19 bases between them. The CDR3 totals 16 residues. The germline gives CDR1 SEHNR, CDR2 FQNEAQ (reference sequence). CDR3 loop: CASSLDTEMPYGEAFF. CDR3 in DNA: TGTGCCAGCAGCTTAGACACAGAGATGCCGTACGGTGAAGCTTTCTTT.

This clonotype was counted only a few times. The chain carries TRBV10-3 and TRBJ1-3, with 7 bases aligning to TRBD1. The germline V gene encodes CDR1 ENHRY and CDR2 SYGVKD. The CDR3 totals 14 residues. Losses at the gene ends were 5 bases for V and 2 bases for J; bases not matched to a gene: 3. CDR3 nucleotide sequence: TGTGCCATCAGTCCGGGGACAGCTGGAAACACCATATATTTT. Protein product: CAISPGTAGNTIYF.

This clonotype has ten or more counts. The CDR3 spells CASSFPRTGTPYEQYF. CDR3 DNA sequence: TGTGCCAGCAGTTTCCCAAGGACAGGGACTCCCTACGAGCAGTACTTC. The V and J genes are TRBV28 and TRBJ2-7, with 8 nucleotides matching TRBD1. J lost 2 bases, V lost 3 bases, and 9 bases had no gene match. The CDR3 runs to 16 residues. Germline CDR1 reads MDHEN; CDR2 reads SYDVKM.

The V and J genes are TRBV9 and TRBJ2-7; 8 bases map to TRBD1. From germline, CDR1 is SGDLS and CDR2 YYNGEE. The length of the CDR3 is 15 residues. V dropped 4 bases and J dropped 3; count of bases not matched to a gene: 9. Here the CDR3 reads CASSSTGQGNYEQYF. The DNA of the CDR3 is TGTGCCAGCAGCTCAACCGGACAGGGTAACTACGAGCAGTACTTC.

There are many counts of this clonotype. The rearrangement links TRBV20-1 to TRBJ2-7; D is possibly TRBD1 (6 bases). The CDR3 is 15 amino acids. The germline CDR1 and CDR2 sequences are DFQATT and SNEGSKA (reference sequence). V lost 0 bases, J lost 3 bases, and 15 bases lay in between. The CDR3, as DNA: TGCAGTGCTAGAGATAGGAGTAACAGGGTCTACGAGCAGTACTTC. Protein sequence: CSARDRSNRVYEQYF.

V gene TRBV27 combines with J gene TRBJ1-3, with unresolved D. V lost 5 bases and J lost 4, with 12 bases in between. Looked up from germline, CDR1 is MNHEY and CDR2 is SMNVEV (reference sequence). This CDR3 region has 14 residues. The CDR3 DNA follows: TGTGCCAGCAGTCCTGTCCTGGGGGGAAACACCATATATTTT. This gives the protein CASSPVLGGNTIYF.

The table lists this clonotype with many counts. This chain joins TRBV29-1 and TRBJ2-1; D possibly corresponds to TRBD2 (6 bases). Trimming left V 4 bases short and J 6 bases short, with 16 bases between. This CDR3 region has 14 residues. Per the germline V gene, CDR1 is SQVTM and CDR2 is ANQGSEA. CDR3 sequence reads: CSVVRDGGANEQFF. CDR3 nucleotides: TGCAGCGTTGTTAGGGACGGAGGGGCCAATGAGCAGTTCTTC.

This clonotype came up many times. One end of the junction fails to match germline, which may point to a read error. The V and J genes are TRBV4-3 and TRBJ2-3; D may match TRBD1 or TRBD2 (6 bases each). Per the germline V gene, CDR1 is LGHNA and CDR2 is YSLEER. The CDR3 runs 16 residues. Here the CDR3 DNA reads TGCGCCAGCGGCCAGGGGCGGGGACTTCGCACAGATACGCAGTATTTT. This sequence encodes CASGQGRGLRTDTQYF.

This chain links TRBV2 with TRBJ1-4; the D is unclear. CDR1 SNHLY and CDR2 FYNNEI come from the germline V gene. This CDR3 comprises 13 residues. Trimming removed 5 bases at V and 5 bases at J, with 9 bases between. The CDR3 here is CASSLPRNEKLFF. CDR3 coding DNA: TGTGCCAGCAGTCTTCCGCGGAATGAAAAACTGTTTTTT.

This clonotype came up many times. J is TRBJ1-5 and V is TRBV9; D remains unclear. CDR3 length equals 13 residues. The germline V gene has CDR1 SGDLS and CDR2 YYNGEE. Trimming pared 0 bases from V and 5 bases from J, leaving 6 bases between. The CDR3 nucleotides read TGTGCCAGCAGCGTAGATCTAGATCAGCCCCAGCATTTT. It translates to CASSVDLDQPQHF.

This clonotype has a count of ten or more. The chain couples TRBV10-3 to TRBJ2-7; D may be TRBD1 (5 bases). In germline, CDR1 is ENHRY, CDR2 SYGVKD. This CDR3 is built from 13 residues. Trimming took 0 bases from V and 6 from J, leaving 9 bases between them. The CDR3 here is CAISESGRGEQYF. DNA for the CDR3: TGTGCCATCAGTGAGTCGGGAAGGGGCGAGCAGTACTTC.

There are a few counts of this clonotype. The V call is TRBV6-2 or TRBV6-3, the J call TRBJ2-5; 7 nucleotides line up with TRBD2. Germline V gene sequence: CDR1 MNHEY, CDR2 SVGEGT. This CDR3 has 18 residues. V trimming: 2 bases; J trimming: 4 bases; junction bases outside the gene matches: 16. In DNA form, the CDR3 reads TGTGCCAGCAGTTACCCCATTCCAAGCGGGAATCAGGGAGAGACCCAGTACTTC. This gives the protein CASSYPIPSGNQGETQYF.

This clonotype has more than one count but fewer than ten. The chain combines TRBV13 with TRBJ1-2; 8 nucleotides line up with TRBD1. This CDR3 comprises 14 residues. V shed 3 bases and J 8 bases; nucleotides not matched to a gene: 8. Germline-derived CDR1 and CDR2 are PRHDT and FYEKMQ (reference sequence). CDR3 coding DNA: TGTGCCAGCAGCTTCGACAGGGGCGTTCGGGGCTACACCTTC. Translated, it gives CASSFDRGVRGYTF.